The entry below describes one TCR beta chain. Its antigen remains unknown. These data belong to a study of T cell responses to AZD1222 COVID-19 vaccine. Study findings and constraints: Most donors were white British and more were female, and clonal diversity was possibly underestimated. The number of AZD1222 recipients seropositive at baseline was only five or six. When two AZD1222 doses had been given, Spike-specific TCR breadth and depth rose.

TCRdb keeps only in-frame clones here, not all; method: immunoSEQ multiplex PCR. The sample has over 85,000 clones; around nine tenths are singletons. The germline gives CDR1 SGHNT, CDR2 YENEEA. This CDR3 comprises 13 residues. The ends were cut back, 1 base at V and 2 bases at J, with 4 bases in the middle. Sequencing used peripheral blood, obtained 28 days after the second AZD1222 dose. The origin of this receptor is an adult who received the AZD1222 COVID-19 vaccine. This rearrangement joins TRBV11-3 to TRBJ2-3; D unresolved. The CDR3 coding sequence is TGTGCCAGCAGCTTAGCGGCCACAGATACGCAGTATTTT. This sequence encodes CASSLAATDTQYF.